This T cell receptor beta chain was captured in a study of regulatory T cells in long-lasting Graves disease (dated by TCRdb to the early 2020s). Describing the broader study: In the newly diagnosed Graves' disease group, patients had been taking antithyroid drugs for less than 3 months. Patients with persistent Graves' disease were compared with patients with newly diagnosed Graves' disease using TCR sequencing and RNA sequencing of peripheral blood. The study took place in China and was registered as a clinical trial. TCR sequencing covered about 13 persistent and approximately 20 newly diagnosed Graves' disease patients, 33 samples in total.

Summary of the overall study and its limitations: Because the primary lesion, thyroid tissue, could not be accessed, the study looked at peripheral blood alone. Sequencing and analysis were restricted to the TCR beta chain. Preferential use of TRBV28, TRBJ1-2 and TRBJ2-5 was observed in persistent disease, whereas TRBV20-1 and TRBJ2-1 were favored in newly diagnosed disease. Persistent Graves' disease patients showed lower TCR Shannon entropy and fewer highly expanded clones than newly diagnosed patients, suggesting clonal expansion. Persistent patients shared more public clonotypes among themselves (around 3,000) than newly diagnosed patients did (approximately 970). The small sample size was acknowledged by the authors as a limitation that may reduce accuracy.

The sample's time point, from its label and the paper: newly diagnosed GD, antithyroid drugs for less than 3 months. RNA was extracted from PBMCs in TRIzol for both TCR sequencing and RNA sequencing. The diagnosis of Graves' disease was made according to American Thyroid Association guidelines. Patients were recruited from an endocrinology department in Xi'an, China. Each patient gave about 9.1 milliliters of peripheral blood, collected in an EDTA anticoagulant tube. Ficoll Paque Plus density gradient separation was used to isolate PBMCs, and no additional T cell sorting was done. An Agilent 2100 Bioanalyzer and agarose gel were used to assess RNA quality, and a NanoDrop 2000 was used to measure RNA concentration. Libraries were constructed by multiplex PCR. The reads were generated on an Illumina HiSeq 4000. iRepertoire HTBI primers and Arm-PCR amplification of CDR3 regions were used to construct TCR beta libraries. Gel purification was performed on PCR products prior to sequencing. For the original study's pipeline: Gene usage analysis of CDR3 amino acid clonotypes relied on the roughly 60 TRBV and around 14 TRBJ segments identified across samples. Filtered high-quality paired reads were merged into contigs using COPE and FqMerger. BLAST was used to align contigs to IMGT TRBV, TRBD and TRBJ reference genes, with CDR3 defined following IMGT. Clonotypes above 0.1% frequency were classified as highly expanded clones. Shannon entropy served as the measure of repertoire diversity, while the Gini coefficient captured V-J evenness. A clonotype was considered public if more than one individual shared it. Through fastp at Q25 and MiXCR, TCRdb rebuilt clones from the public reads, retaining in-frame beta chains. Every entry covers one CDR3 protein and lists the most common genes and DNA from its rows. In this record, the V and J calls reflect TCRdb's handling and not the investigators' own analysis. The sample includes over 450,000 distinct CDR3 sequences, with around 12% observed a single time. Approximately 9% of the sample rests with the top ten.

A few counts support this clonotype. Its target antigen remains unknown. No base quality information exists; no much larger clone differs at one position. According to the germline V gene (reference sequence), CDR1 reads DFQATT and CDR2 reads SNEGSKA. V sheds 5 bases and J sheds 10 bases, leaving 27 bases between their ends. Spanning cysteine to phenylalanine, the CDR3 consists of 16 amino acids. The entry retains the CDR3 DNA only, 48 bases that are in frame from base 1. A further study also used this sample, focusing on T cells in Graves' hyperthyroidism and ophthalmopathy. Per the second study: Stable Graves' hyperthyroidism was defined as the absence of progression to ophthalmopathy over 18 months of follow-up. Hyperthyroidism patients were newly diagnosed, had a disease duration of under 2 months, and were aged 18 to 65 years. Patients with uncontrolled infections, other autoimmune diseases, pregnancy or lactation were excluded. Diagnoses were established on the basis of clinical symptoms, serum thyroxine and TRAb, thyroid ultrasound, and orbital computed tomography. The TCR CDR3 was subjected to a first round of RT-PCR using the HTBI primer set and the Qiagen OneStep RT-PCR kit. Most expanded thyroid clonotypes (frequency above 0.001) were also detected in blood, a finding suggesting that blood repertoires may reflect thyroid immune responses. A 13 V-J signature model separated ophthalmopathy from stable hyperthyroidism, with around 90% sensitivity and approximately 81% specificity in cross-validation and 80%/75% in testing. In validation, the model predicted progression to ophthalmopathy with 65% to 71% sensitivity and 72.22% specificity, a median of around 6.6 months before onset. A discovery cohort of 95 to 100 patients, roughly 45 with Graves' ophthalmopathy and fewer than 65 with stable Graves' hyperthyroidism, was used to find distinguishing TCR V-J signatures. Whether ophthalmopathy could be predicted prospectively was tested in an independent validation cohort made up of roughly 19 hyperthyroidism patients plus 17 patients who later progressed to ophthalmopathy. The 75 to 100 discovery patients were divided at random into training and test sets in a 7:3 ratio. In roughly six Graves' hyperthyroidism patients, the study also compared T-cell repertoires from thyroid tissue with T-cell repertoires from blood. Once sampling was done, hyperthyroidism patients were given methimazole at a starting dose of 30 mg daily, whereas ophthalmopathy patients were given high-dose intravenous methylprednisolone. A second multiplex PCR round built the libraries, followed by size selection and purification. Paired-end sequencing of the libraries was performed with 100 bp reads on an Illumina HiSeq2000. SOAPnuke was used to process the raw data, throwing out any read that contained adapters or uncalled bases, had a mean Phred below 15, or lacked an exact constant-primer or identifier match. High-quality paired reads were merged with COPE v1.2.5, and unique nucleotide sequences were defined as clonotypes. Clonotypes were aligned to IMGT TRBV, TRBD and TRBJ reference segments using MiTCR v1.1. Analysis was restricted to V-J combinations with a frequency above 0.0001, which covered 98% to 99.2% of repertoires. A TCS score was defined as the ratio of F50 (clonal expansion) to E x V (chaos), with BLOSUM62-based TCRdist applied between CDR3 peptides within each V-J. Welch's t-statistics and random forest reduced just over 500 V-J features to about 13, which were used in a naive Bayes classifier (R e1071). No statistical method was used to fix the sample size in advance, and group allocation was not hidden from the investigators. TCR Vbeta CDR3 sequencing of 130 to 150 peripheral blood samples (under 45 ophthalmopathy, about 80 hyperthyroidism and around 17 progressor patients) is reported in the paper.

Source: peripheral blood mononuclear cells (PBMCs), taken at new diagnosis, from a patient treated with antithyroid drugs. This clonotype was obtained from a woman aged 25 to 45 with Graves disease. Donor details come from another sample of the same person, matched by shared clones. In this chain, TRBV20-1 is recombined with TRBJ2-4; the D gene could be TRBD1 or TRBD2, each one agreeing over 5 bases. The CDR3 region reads CSASGAPGTNSPIQYF. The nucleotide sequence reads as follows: TGCAGTGCTTCTGGCGCCCCCGGGACCAATAGCCCAATTCAGTACTTC.